This passage covers 23 T cell receptor beta chains from one sample sequenced in a study of technical replicates of blood from several donors listed by TCRdb under 2017. Receptor libraries were prepared by the immunoSEQ multiplex PCR assay. TCRdb carries this immuneACCESS record with in-frame sequences only. Its versions omit some clonotypes, under half of them owing to an unresolved V gene in the studies checked, with the rest unexplained. Counted in this sample were about 83,000 clones; over 75% of them appeared once. Under 0.5% of the sample goes to the ten largest clones. Material for sequencing was T cells isolated from PBMCs. The receptors derive from a human donor in good health.

The chain combines TRBV15 with TRBJ2-1, with TRBD2 matching 8 bases. The germline V gene has CDR1 LNHNV and CDR2 YYDKDF (reference sequence). This CDR3 comprises 16 residues. Trimming at V came to 1 base and at J to 1 base, leaving 3 bases not matched to a gene. The CDR3 bases are TGTGCCACCAGCAGAGGACGGGAGGGGTCCTACAATGAGCAGTTCTTC. It specifies CATSRGREGSYNEQFF.

The V gene is TRBV7-9, the J gene TRBJ2-7; TRBD1 agrees at 7 bases. The CDR3 covers 12 residues. Germline V gives CDR1 SEHNR, CDR2 FQNEAQ (reference sequence). V trimming: 3 bases; J trimming: 6 bases; junction bases outside the gene matches: 2. The CDR3 DNA is TGTGCCAGCAGCTTCCGACAGGGCGAGCAGTACTTC. Translated: CASSFRQGEQYF. Together with reference TRBV7-9 and TRBJ2-7, the CDR3 gives the full variable domain: DTGVSQNPRHKITKRGQNVTFRCDPISEHNRLYWYRQTLGQGPEFLTYFQNEAQLEKSRLLSDRFSAERPKGSFSTLEIQRTEQGDSAMYLCASSFRQGEQYFGPGTRLTVT.

J is TRBJ2-7 and V is TRBV4-1, with 7 bases lining up with TRBD1. The CDR3 spans 15 residues. The J segment lost 4 bases and the V segment lost 4 bases, leaving 10 bases of the junction unmatched. Germline CDR1 MGHRA, CDR2 YSYEKL. Here the CDR3 DNA reads TGCGCCAGCAGCCTGAGACAGGGTACACAGTACGAGCAGTACTTC. As protein: CASSLRQGTQYEQYF.

The V and J genes are TRBV10-1 and TRBJ2-7; 11 positions agree with TRBD1. CDR1 is WNHNN, CDR2 SYGVQD, per germline (reference sequence). V lost 4 bases and J lost 6; bases outside the gene matches: 2. This CDR3 is built from 13 residues. Written as DNA, the CDR3 is TGCGCCAGCAGTGTTGGGACAGGGGGCGAGCAGTACTTC. Translated, it gives CASSVGTGGEQYF.

The chain has TRBV2 and TRBJ1-1; D is perhaps TRBD1 (6 bases). V lost 1 base and J 5 bases, leaving 17 bases between the germline ends. This CDR3 has 16 amino acids. The germline V gene encodes CDR1 SNHLY and CDR2 FYNNEI. The CDR3 DNA reads as TGTGCCAGCAGTGAAGACTTAGGGACACAGGAGACTGAAGCTTTCTTT. It is translated as CASSEDLGTQETEAFF.

V is TRBV5-1 and J is TRBJ2-2; D call uncertain. CDR3 length equals 12 residues. CDR1 is SGHRS and CDR2 is YFSETQ in the germline V gene. Between the trimmed V and J ends, which lost 3 bases and 2 bases, there was a span of 2 bases. CDR3 in DNA: TGCGCCAGCAGCTCAAACACCGGGGAGCTGTTTTTT. Translated, it gives CASSSNTGELFF.

V usage is TRBV25-1 and J usage is TRBJ1-2; 7 positions agree with TRBD1. The V and J ends lost 4 bases and 8 bases, in that order; junction bases with no gene match: 4. The CDR3 is 12 amino acids. Per germline, CDR1 MGHDK and CDR2 SYGVNS. CDR3 residues: CASSATGSGYTF. In DNA, the CDR3 is TGTGCCAGCAGTGCGACAGGGTCAGGCTACACCTTC.

The chain is built from TRBV19 and TRBJ2-2, with D tentatively TRBD1 (5 bases). There are 15 residues in the CDR3. V lost 4 bases and J 2 bases, leaving 11 bases between the germline ends. Germline assignment: CDR1 LNHDA and CDR2 SQIVND (reference sequence). DNA of the CDR3: TGTGCCAGTAGTAGTAAGACAGTCAACACCGGGGAGCTGTTTTTT. It translates to CASSSKTVNTGELFF.

The sample holds a few counts of this clone. This sequence joins TRBV7-8 and TRBJ2-7; D is perhaps TRBD1 (6 bases). Looked up from germline, CDR1 is SGHVS and CDR2 is FQNEAQ. Between the trimmed V and J ends, which lost 0 bases and 1 base, there was a span of 10 bases. The CDR3 has 15 amino acids. The CDR3 coding sequence is TGTGCCAGCAGCTTAGCCAGGGGAAATTCCTACGAGCAGTACTTC. The encoded protein is CASSLARGNSYEQYF.

This chain connects TRBV4-3 to TRBJ2-7, with 8 bases lining up with TRBD1. The CDR3 has 17 residues. Germline assignment: CDR1 LGHNA and CDR2 YSLEER. The J segment lost 1 base and the V segment lost 0 bases, leaving 8 bases of the junction unmatched. The CDR3, as DNA: TGCGCCAGCAGCCAAGAAAGCCTCCGGGACAGGTCCTACGAGCAGTACTTC. It specifies CASSQESLRDRSYEQYF.

The chain carries TRBV19 and TRBJ1-3; no clear D gene. Germline V gives CDR1 LNHDA, CDR2 SQIVND (reference sequence). This CDR3 has 14 residues. V was pared by 0 bases and J by 4 bases, with 7 bases between. For the CDR3, the DNA is TGTGCCAGTAGTATAGATCTGGAGGGAAACACCATATATTTT. Translating it yields CASSIDLEGNTIYF.

The chain has TRBV29-1 and TRBJ2-2; TRBD1 agrees at 9 bases. The V segment lost 5 bases and the J segment 6 bases; nucleotides outside the gene matches: 10. CDR3 length: 15 amino acids. Looked up from germline, CDR1 is SQVTM and CDR2 is ANQGSEA. CDR3 sequence reads: CSVRTGDRRSGELFF. Written as DNA, the CDR3 is TGCAGCGTTCGGACAGGGGATAGACGGTCCGGGGAGCTGTTTTTT.

V gene TRBV19 combines with J gene TRBJ2-1; 10 nucleotides match TRBD2. The CDR3 is 16 amino acids. V trimming: 5 bases; J trimming: 4 bases; junction bases outside the gene matches: 8. Germline-derived CDR1 and CDR2 are LNHDA and SQIVND (reference sequence). DNA of the CDR3: TGTGCCAGTAGTTTGAGGACTAGCGGACAATACAATGAGCAGTTCTTC. This encodes CASSLRTSGQYNEQFF.

V gene TRBV6-4 combines with J gene TRBJ1-2; D possibly corresponds to TRBD1 (5 bases). The V and J ends lost 0 bases and 4 bases respectively, with 9 bases between them. The CDR3 spans 14 residues. The germline CDR1 and CDR2 sequences are MRHNA and SNTAGT. CDR3 coding DNA: TGTGCCAGCAGTGACTCTGGCGGGGGCTATGGCTACACCTTC. Translated: CASSDSGGGYGYTF.

This chain links TRBV5-3 with TRBJ2-7; the match to TRBD2 covers 15 bases. TRBV5-3 is an ORF, with its function uncertain. CDR3 length: 17 amino acids. V lost 0 bases to trimming and J lost 1 base; unmatched junction nucleotides: 2. CDR3 nucleotide sequence: TGTGCCAGAAGCTTGGATGGGACTAGCGGGAGGTCCTACGAGCAGTACTTC. It specifies CARSLDGTSGRSYEQYF.

The chain employs TRBV5-4 and TRBJ2-1, with 11 bases fitting TRBD2. Germline V gene sequence: CDR1 SGHNT, CDR2 YYREEE (reference sequence). V trimming: 4 bases; J trimming: 4 bases; junction bases outside the gene matches: 4. CDR3 length: 15 residues. The CDR3 DNA follows: TGTGCCAGCAGCCTGGGACTAGCGGCTTACAATGAGCAGTTCTTC. As protein: CASSLGLAAYNEQFF. Using reference TRBV5-4 and TRBJ2-1 for the parts outside the CDR3, the full variable domain is ETGVTQSPTHLIKTRGQQVTLRCSSQSGHNTVSWYQQALGQGPQFIFQYYREEENGRGNFPPRFSGLQFPNYSSELNVNALELDDSALYLCASSLGLAAYNEQFFGPGTRLTVL.

The genes are TRBV9 and TRBJ1-3, with D perhaps TRBD1 (5 bases). With 0 bases removed from V and 0 bases from J, the gap between germline ends came to 7 bases. Germline lookup yields CDR1 SGDLS and CDR2 YYNGEE. The CDR3 runs to 15 residues. CDR3 amino acids: CASSVEGSSGNTIYF. The DNA of the CDR3 is TGTGCCAGCAGCGTAGAGGGGTCCTCTGGAAACACCATATATTTT.

This chain connects TRBV27 to TRBJ2-6; 14 bases map to TRBD2. Losses at the gene ends were 5 bases for V and 3 bases for J; bases not matched to a gene: 15. Germline CDR1 is MNHEY and CDR2 is SMNVEV (reference sequence). CDR3 size: 21 residues. In DNA, the CDR3 is TGTGCCAGCAGTCCACACCCCTGGACTAGCGGGAGGCAGGGTGGGGCCAACGTCCTGACTTTC. Translating it yields CASSPHPWTSGRQGGANVLTF. Full variable domain (remainder filled in from reference TRBV27 and TRBJ2-6): EAQVTQNPRYLITVTGKKLTVTCSQNMNHEYMSWYRQDPGLGLRQIYYSMNVEVTDKGDVPEGYKVSRKEKRNFPLILESPSPNQTSLYFCASSPHPWTSGRQGGANVLTFGAGSRLTVL.

The rearrangement uses TRBV28 and TRBJ1-1; no clear D gene. Trimming took off 3 bases at V and 2 bases at J, with 13 bases between the two ends. Germline CDR1 MDHEN, CDR2 SYDVKM. The CDR3 runs to 15 residues. The DNA of the CDR3 is TGTGCCAGCAGTTTTCCCCCGGGATATAACACTGAAGCTTTCTTT. Encoded protein: CASSFPPGYNTEAFF.

This chain joins TRBV28 and TRBJ1-3, with D unclear. This CDR3 comprises 14 residues. V was pared by 3 bases and J by 0 bases, with 6 bases between. From germline, CDR1 is MDHEN and CDR2 SYDVKM. CDR3 bases: TGTGCCAGCAGTTTTCCGTACTCTGGAAACACCATATATTTT. It yields the protein CASSFPYSGNTIYF. Together with reference TRBV28 and TRBJ1-3, the CDR3 gives the full variable domain: DVKVTQSSRYLVKRTGEKVFLECVQDMDHENMFWYRQDPGLGLRLIYFSYDVKMKEKGDIPEGYSVSREKKERFSLILESASTNQTSMYLCASSFPYSGNTIYFGEGSWLTVV.

This clone was seen only once. Compared with germline, one end of the junction differs, possibly owing to a read error. This rearrangement joins TRBV19 to TRBJ1-2, with TRBD1 matching 7 bases. The CDR3 loop spans 15 amino acids. CDR1 and CDR2 (germline): LNHDA, SQIVND (reference sequence). CDR3 sequence reads: CASSPLRQGGYDYTF. For the CDR3, the DNA is TGTGCCAGTAGCCCCCTCCGACAGGGTGGCTATGACTACACCTTC.

The chain combines TRBV18 with TRBJ1-1; 8 bases line up with TRBD1. The CDR3 has 15 amino acids. CDR1 is KGHSH, CDR2 LQKENI, per germline. V was pared by 6 bases and J by 7 bases, with 13 bases of the junction left unmatched. The CDR3 spells CASSYSRGLGLEAFF. CDR3 in DNA: TGTGCCAGCTCGTATTCCAGGGGGCTTGGTCTTGAAGCTTTCTTT.

This chain joins TRBV2 and TRBJ1-3, with D maybe TRBD1 (5 bases). CDR1 is SNHLY, CDR2 FYNNEI, per germline. Between the trimmed V and J ends, which lost 7 bases and 2 bases, there was a span of 12 bases. The CDR3 spans 14 residues. CDR3 loop: CASKPDTAGNTIYF. The DNA for the CDR3 is TGTGCCAGCAAACCGGACACCGCTGGAAACACCATATATTTT. Complete variable domain (other parts from reference TRBV2 and TRBJ1-3): EPEVTQTPSHQVTQMGQEVILRCVPISNHLYFYWYRQILGQKVEFLVSFYNNEISEKSEIFDDQFSVERPDGSNFTLKIRSTKLEDSAMYFCASKPDTAGNTIYFGEGSWLTVV.